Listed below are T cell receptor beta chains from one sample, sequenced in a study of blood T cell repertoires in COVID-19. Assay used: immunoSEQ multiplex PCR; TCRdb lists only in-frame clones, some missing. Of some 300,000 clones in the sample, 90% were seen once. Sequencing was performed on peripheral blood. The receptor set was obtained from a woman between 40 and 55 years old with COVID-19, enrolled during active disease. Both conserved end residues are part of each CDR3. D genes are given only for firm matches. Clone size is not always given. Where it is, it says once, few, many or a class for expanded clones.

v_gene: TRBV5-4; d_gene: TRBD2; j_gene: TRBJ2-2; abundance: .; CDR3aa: CASSLGLAGAAGELFF; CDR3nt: TGTGCCAGCAGCTTGGGACTAGCGGGAGCGGCCGGGGAGCTGTTTTTT
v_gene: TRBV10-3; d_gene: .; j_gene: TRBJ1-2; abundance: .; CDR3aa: CAISGAVKGGFYGYTF; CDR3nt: TGTGCCATCAGTGGGGCCGTGAAGGGAGGCTTCTATGGCTACACCTTC
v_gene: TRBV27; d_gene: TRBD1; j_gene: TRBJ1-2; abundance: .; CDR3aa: CASSLNGGQGVVGYTF; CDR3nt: TGTGCCAGCAGTTTAAACGGAGGACAGGGGGTTGTGGGCTACACCTTC
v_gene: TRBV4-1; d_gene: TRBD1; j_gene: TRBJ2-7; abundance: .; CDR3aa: CASSRSIQGDRYF; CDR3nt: TGCGCCAGCAGTCGAAGTATACAGGGGGATCGATACTTC
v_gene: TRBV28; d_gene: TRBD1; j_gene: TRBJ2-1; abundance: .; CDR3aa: CASSSGTDYNEQFF; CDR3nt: TGTGCCAGCAGTTCCGGGACAGACTACAATGAGCAGTTCTTC
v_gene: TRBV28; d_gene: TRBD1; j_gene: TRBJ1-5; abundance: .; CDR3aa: CASNPSGGYNQPQHF; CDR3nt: TGTGCCAGCAACCCGTCAGGGGGGTATAATCAGCCCCAGCATTTT
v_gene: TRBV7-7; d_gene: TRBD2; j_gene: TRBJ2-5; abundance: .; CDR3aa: CASSFTTSGEETQYF; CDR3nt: TGTGCTAGCAGCTTCACAACTAGCGGTGAAGAGACCCAGTACTTC
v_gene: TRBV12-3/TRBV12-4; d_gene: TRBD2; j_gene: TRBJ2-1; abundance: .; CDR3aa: CASSTGTSGQFF; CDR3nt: TGTGCCAGCAGTACCGGGACTAGCGGGCAGTTCTTC
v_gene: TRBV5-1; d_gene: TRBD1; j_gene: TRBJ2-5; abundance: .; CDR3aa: CASSSSTGGETQYF; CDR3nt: TGCGCCAGCAGTTCAAGCACAGGGGGAGAGACCCAGTACTTC
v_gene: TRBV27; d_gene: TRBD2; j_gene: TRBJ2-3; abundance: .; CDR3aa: CASSLLREGPSKVTQYF; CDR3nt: TGTGCCAGCAGTTTATTGCGGGAGGGGCCCAGTAAAGTTACGCAGTATTTT
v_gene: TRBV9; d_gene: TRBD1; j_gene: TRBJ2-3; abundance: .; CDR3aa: CASSVGGGRTDTQYF; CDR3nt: TGTGCCAGCAGCGTAGGAGGGGGCCGAACAGATACGCAGTATTTT
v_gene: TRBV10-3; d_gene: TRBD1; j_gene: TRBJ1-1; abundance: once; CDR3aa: CAISGQGGTEAFF; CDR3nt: TGTGCCATCAGTGGACAGGGCGGCACTGAAGCTTTCTTT
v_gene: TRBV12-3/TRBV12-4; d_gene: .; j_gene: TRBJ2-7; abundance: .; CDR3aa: CASSRGAGGEQYF; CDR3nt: TGTGCCAGCAGCCGCGGGGCAGGGGGCGAGCAGTACTTC
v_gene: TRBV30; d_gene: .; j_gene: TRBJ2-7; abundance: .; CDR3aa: CAWSFTGSGEQYF; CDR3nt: TGTGCCTGGAGTTTCACAGGGTCCGGCGAGCAGTACTTC
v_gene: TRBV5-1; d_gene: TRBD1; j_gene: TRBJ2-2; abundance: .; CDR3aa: CASSQGPLADRVYTGELFF; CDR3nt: TGCGCCAGCAGCCAGGGACCGCTGGCGGACAGGGTGTACACCGGGGAGCTGTTTTTT
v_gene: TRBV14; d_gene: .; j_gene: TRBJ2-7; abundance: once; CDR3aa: CASSQDLEGKQYF; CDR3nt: TGTGCCAGCAGCCAAGATTTGGAGGGCAAGCAGTACTTC
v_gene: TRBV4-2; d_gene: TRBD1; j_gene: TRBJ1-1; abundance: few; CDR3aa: CASSQVKGALNTEAFF; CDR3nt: TGTGCCAGCAGCCAAGTCAAGGGGGCCCTGAACACTGAAGCTTTCTTT
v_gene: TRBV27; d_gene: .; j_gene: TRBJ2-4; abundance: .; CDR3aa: CASKSSLAKNIQYF; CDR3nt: TGTGCCAGCAAATCCAGTCTAGCCAAAAACATTCAGTACTTC
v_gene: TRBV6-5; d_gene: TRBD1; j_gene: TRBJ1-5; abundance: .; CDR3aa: CASSQDRANQPQHF; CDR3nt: TGTGCCAGCAGCCAAGACAGGGCAAATCAGCCCCAGCATTTT
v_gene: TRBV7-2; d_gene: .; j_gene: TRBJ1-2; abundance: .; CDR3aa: CASSLVGFGGSYGYTF; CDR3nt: TGTGCCAGCAGCTTAGTAGGTTTTGGGGGCAGTTATGGCTACACCTTC
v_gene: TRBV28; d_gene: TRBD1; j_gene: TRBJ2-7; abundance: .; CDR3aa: CASSVTGQTYEQYF; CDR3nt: TGTGCCAGCAGCGTTACGGGACAGACATACGAGCAGTACTTC
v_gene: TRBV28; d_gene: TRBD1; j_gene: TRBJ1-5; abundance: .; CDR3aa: CASRNNRDRGIHF; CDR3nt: TGTGCCAGCAGGAACAACCGGGACAGGGGTATACATTTT
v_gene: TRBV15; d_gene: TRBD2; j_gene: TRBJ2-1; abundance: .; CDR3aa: CATSSGTSGRAGNEQFF; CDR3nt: TGTGCCACCAGCAGCGGGACTAGCGGGAGGGCCGGGAATGAGCAGTTCTTC
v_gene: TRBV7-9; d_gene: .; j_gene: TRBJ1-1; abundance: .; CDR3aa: CASSLRGKDGTEAFF; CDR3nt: TGTGCCAGCAGCTTAAGGGGGAAGGATGGCACTGAAGCTTTCTTT
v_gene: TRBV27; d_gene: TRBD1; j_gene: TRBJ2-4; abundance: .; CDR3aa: CASSDRGPKNIQYF; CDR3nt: TGTGCCAGCAGTGACAGGGGGCCGAAAAACATTCAGTACTTC
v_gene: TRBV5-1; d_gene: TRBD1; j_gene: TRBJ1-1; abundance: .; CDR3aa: CASSTWTGGDTEAFF; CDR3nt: TGCGCCAGCAGCACCTGGACAGGGGGGGACACTGAAGCTTTCTTT
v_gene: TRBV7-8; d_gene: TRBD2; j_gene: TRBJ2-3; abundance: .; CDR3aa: CASSQGAGTSGTPTDTQYF; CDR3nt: TGTGCCAGCAGCCAGGGCGCCGGGACTAGCGGGACCCCCACAGATACGCAGTATTTT
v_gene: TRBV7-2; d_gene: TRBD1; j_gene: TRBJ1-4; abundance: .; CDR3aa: CASSTFRGVTTNEKLFF; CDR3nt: TGTGCCAGCAGCACCTTCAGGGGGGTCACAACTAATGAAAAACTGTTTTTT
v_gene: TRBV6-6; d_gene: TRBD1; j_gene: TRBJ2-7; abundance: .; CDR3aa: CASSYQDRVEQYF; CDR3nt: TGTGCCAGCAGTTACCAAGACAGGGTCGAGCAGTACTTC
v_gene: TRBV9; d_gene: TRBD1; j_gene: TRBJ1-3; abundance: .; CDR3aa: CASSVEARDRAGNTIYF; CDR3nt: TGTGCCAGCAGCGTAGAAGCAAGGGACAGAGCTGGAAACACCATATATTTT
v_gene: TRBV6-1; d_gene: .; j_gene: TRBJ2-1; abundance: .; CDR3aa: CASSELRGSYNEQFF; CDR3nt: TGTGCCAGCAGTGAATTAAGGGGATCCTACAATGAGCAGTTCTTC
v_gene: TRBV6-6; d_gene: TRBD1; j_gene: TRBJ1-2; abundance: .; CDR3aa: CASSLEGGRGYTF; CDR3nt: TGTGCCAGCAGCCTAGAAGGGGGCCGAGGCTACACCTTC
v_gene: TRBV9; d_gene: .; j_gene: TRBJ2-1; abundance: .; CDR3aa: CASSASVSYNEQFF; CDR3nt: TGTGCCAGCAGCGCTAGCGTCTCCTACAATGAGCAGTTCTTC
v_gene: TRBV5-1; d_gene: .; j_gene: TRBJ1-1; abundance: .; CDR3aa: CASSFERTALNTEAFF; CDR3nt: TGCGCCAGCAGCTTTGAACGGACAGCCCTGAACACTGAAGCTTTCTTT
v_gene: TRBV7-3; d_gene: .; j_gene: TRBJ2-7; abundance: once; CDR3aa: CASSLYGDSQEQYF; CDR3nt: TGTGCCAGCAGCTTATACGGGGACTCCCAGGAGCAGTACTTC
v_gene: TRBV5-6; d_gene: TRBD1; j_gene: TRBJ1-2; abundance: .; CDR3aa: CASSKGTGGANYGYTF; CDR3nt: TGTGCCAGCAGCAAAGGGACAGGGGGAGCTAACTATGGCTACACCTTC
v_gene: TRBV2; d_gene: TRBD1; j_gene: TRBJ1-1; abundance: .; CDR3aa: CASTGVSPEAFF; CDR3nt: TGTGCCAGTACAGGGGTCTCTCCTGAAGCTTTCTTT
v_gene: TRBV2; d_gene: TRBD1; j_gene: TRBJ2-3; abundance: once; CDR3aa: CASSEGQGGTDTQYF; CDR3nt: TGTGCCAGCAGTGAAGGACAGGGGGGCACAGATACGCAGTATTTT
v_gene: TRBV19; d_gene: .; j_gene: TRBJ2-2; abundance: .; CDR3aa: CASSSPGHNTGELFF; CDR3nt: TGTGCCAGTAGTAGCCCGGGACACAACACCGGGGAGCTGTTTTTT
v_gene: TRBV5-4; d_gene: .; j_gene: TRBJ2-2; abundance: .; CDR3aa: CASSFYRDTGELFF; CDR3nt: TGTGCCAGCAGCTTCTACCGGGACACCGGGGAGCTGTTTTTT
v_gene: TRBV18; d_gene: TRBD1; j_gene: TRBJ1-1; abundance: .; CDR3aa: CASSLKSMTGTSRGTEAFF; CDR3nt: TGTGCCAGCTCACTAAAAAGCATGACAGGGACCTCGCGCGGCACTGAAGCTTTCTTT
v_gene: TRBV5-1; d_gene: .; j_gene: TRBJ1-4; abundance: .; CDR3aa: CASSSFVRGEKLFF; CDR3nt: TGCGCCAGCAGCTCGTTCGTTCGGGGAGAAAAACTGTTTTTT
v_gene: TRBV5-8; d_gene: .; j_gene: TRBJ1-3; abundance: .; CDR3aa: CASSGGRGRKGNTIYF; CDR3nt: TGTGCCAGCAGCGGGGGCCGGGGCCGGAAAGGAAACACCATATATTTT
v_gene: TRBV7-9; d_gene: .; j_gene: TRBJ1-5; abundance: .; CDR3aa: CASSPSDTLSNQPQHF; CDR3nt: TGTGCCAGCAGCCCTTCGGACACCCTAAGCAATCAGCCCCAGCATTTT
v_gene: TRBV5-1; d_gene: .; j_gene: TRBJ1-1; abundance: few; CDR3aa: CASSPGLTGTNTEAFF; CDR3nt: TGCGCCAGCAGTCCTGGCTTGACAGGAACGAACACTGAAGCTTTCTTT
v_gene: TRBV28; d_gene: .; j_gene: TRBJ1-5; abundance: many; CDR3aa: CATVEGDSNQPQHF; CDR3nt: TGTGCCACTGTCGAAGGGGATAGCAATCAGCCCCAGCATTTT
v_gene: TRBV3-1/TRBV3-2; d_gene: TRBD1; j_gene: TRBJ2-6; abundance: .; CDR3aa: CASSPFGKGAAGANVLTF; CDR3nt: TGTGCCAGCAGCCCTTTTGGAAAGGGGGCTGCGGGGGCCAACGTCCTGACTTTC
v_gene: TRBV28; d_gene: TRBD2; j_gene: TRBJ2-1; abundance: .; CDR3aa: CASSFGLAGNNEQFF; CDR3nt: TGTGCCAGCAGTTTCGGACTAGCGGGGAACAATGAGCAGTTCTTC
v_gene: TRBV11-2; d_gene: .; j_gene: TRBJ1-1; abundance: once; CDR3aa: CASSLSWPGGEAFF; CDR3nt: TGTGCCAGCAGCTTATCTTGGCCGGGGGGTGAGGCTTTCTTT
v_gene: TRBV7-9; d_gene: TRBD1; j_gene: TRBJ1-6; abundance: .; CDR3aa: CASSYRQGSSPLHF; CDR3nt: TGTGCCAGCAGCTACCGACAGGGGTCTTCACCCCTCCACTTT
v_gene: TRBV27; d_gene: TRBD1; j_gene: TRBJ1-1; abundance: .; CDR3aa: CASRNPTGAIAFF; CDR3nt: TGTGCCAGCAGGAATCCTACAGGGGCGATCGCTTTCTTT
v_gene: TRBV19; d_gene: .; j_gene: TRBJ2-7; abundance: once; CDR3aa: CASSIRRGLRYEQYF; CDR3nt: TGTGCCAGTAGTATTAGGAGGGGACTTAGATACGAGCAGTACTTC
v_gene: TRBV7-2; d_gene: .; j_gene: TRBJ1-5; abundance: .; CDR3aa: CASSRSWGENQPQHF; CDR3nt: TGTGCCAGCAGCCGGTCTTGGGGGGAAAATCAGCCCCAGCATTTT
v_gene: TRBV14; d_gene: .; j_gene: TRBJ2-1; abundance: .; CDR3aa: CASSQARGGEQFF; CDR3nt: TGTGCCAGCAGCCAAGCCAGGGGCGGCGAGCAGTTCTTC
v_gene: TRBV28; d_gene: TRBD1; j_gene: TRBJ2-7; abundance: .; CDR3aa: CASRPSLRGPLSEQYF; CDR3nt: TGTGCCAGCAGACCAAGCCTCAGGGGGCCACTCTCCGAGCAGTACTTC